The 30 T cell receptor beta chains listed next were all sequenced from one sample in a study of blood T cell repertoires in COVID-19. Profiled with immunoSEQ multiplex PCR; TCRdb holds only in-frame clones, not every one. The sample holds some 46,000 clones; roughly 73% are singletons and the top ten take around 59%. The specimen sequenced was peripheral blood. Receptors were obtained from a man at least 80 years old with acute or convalescent COVID-19.

V gene TRBV28 combines with J gene TRBJ2-3; TRBD2 agrees at 11 bases. The CDR3 runs 18 residues. Germline-derived CDR1 and CDR2 are MDHEN and SYDVKM. V gave up 4 bases and J gave up 3 bases; unmatched junction bases: 12. The CDR3 DNA follows: TGTGCCAGCAGTTCCCCCCGCACTAGCGGGAGAAAAACAGATACGCAGTATTTT. It translates to CASSSPRTSGRKTDTQYF.

This clone has just a few counts. This chain connects TRBV28 to TRBJ2-1; 7 bases align to TRBD2. V shed 6 bases and J 4 bases; nucleotides not matched to a gene: 15. CDR3 length: 17 residues. Germline loops: CDR1 MDHEN, CDR2 SYDVKM. CDR3 in amino acids: CASSLRWGRDVYNEQFF. Here the CDR3 DNA reads TGTGCCAGCAGCCTCCGCTGGGGGAGGGATGTATACAATGAGCAGTTCTTC. Variable domain in full (rest from reference TRBV28 and TRBJ2-1): DVKVTQSSRYLVKRTGEKVFLECVQDMDHENMFWYRQDPGLGLRLIYFSYDVKMKEKGDIPEGYSVSREKKERFSLILESASTNQTSMYLCASSLRWGRDVYNEQFFGPGTRLTVL.

In the case of this clone: The junction differs from germline at one of its ends, possibly a read error. The V gene is TRBV7-9, the J gene TRBJ2-5; 12 positions agree with TRBD2. The CDR3 consists of 16 residues. Germline loops: CDR1 SEHNR, CDR2 FQNEAQ (reference sequence). The CDR3 DNA reads TGTGCCAGCAGCTTAGGGACTAGCGGGATGCAAGGGACCCAGTACTTC. Residues: CASSLGTSGMQGTQYF.

The chain has TRBV14 and TRBJ2-7, with D tentatively TRBD2 (5 bases). The length of the CDR3 is 17 residues. V was trimmed by 2 bases and J by 2 bases, leaving 19 bases between them. Germline V lookup: CDR1 SGHDN, CDR2 FVKESK. CDR3 protein: CASSQYVMAGMAYEQYF. DNA of the CDR3: TGTGCCAGCAGCCAATACGTTATGGCCGGGATGGCCTACGAGCAGTACTTC.

The chain links TRBV15 to TRBJ2-3; no firm D call. Between the trimmed V and J ends, which lost 0 bases and 2 bases, there was a span of 3 bases. Germline CDR1 LNHNV, CDR2 YYDKDF (reference sequence). CDR3 length equals 13 residues. CDR3 loop: CATSRDFTDTQYF. In DNA form, the CDR3 reads TGTGCCACCAGCAGAGACTTCACAGATACGCAGTATTTT.

The CDR3 DNA reads TGTGCCAGCAGCTTAGCGCGTTATCTTAATTCACCCCTCCACTTT. Amino acids: CASSLARYLNSPLHF. This rearrangement joins TRBV7-2 to TRBJ1-6; no clear D gene. V was clipped by 0 bases and J by 6 bases, with 9 bases between them. Germline CDR1 is SGHTA and CDR2 is FQGNSA. The CDR3 loop spans 15 amino acids.

The chain links TRBV21-1 to TRBJ2-1; the DNA was not used to check the table's D call, TRBD2. TRBV21-1 is noted as a pseudogene. The CDR3 is 12 residues long. CDR3 DNA sequence: TGTGCCAGTCACGGGTCCTACAATGAGCAGTTCTTC. Translation: CASHGSYNEQFF.

The genes are TRBV7-2 and TRBJ1-2, with a possible D match to TRBD1 (5 bases). In germline, CDR1 is SGHTA, CDR2 FQGNSA. V lost 7 bases and J 7 bases, leaving 19 bases between the germline ends. The CDR3 is 14 amino acids. This chain's CDR3 is CASTPRGDPSGYTF. DNA for the CDR3: TGTGCCAGCACCCCGCGGGGGGATCCCTCTGGCTACACCTTC. Combining the CDR3 with reference TRBV7-2 and TRBJ1-2 gives the whole variable domain GAGVSQSPSNKVTEKGKDVELRCDPISGHTALYWYRQSLGQGLEFLIYFQGNSAPDKSGLPSDRFSAERTGGSVSTLTIQRTQQEDSAVYLCASTPRGDPSGYTFGSGTRLTVV.

The rearrangement uses TRBV5-1 and TRBJ2-3; D unclear. V gave up 5 bases and J gave up 1 base, with 11 bases separating them. The V gene's germline CDR1 is SGHRS and CDR2 YFSETQ. CDR3 length: 14 amino acids. CDR3 DNA: TGCGCCAGCAGTCGCGCGACTGGCACAGATACGCAGTATTTT. Translation: CASSRATGTDTQYF.

This rearrangement joins TRBV5-1 to TRBJ1-6; TRBD1 agrees at 8 bases. This CDR3 spans 15 amino acids. In germline, CDR1 is SGHRS, CDR2 YFSETQ. V shed 4 bases, J shed 5 bases, and the junction held 5 bases outside the gene matches. This CDR3 is CASSAMGQDNSPLHF. The DNA of the CDR3 is TGCGCCAGCAGCGCCATGGGACAGGATAATTCACCCCTCCACTTT.

The rearrangement uses TRBV18 and TRBJ2-7, with D uncertain. V was cut by 6 bases and J by 5 bases, with 8 bases left in between. The CDR3 is made up of 11 amino acids. Per the germline V gene, CDR1 is KGHSH and CDR2 is LQKENI. The CDR3 is CASSAVDEQYF. The CDR3 DNA follows: TGTGCCAGCTCTGCGGTGGACGAGCAGTACTTC.

The V gene is TRBV28, the J gene TRBJ2-2, with 11 bases fitting TRBD2. With 6 bases clipped from V and 5 bases from J, the junction kept 20 bases outside the gene matches. The CDR3 sequence is 20 residues long. Germline V lookup: CDR1 MDHEN, CDR2 SYDVKM. The CDR3 coding sequence is TGTGCCAGCAGCCAGCCAATGTTAGCGGGAGGGGGATTCCGAACCGGGGAGCTGTTTTTT. It translates to CASSQPMLAGGGFRTGELFF.

This clone was observed once. This sequence joins TRBV15 and TRBJ2-3, with TRBD2 matching over 7 bases. The length of the CDR3 is 13 residues. CDR1 is LNHNV and CDR2 is YYDKDF in the germline V gene (reference sequence). V trimming: 9 bases; J trimming: 1 base; junction bases outside the gene matches: 4. This chain's CDR3 is CATKTSGTDTQYF. The CDR3 coding sequence is TGTGCCACAAAAACTAGCGGCACAGATACGCAGTATTTT.

The J gene is TRBJ2-2, the V gene TRBV7-2; 13 positions match TRBD2. Germline assignment: CDR1 SGHTA and CDR2 FQGNSA. V shed 5 bases and J 3 bases; nucleotides not matched to a gene: 3. This CDR3 spans 16 amino acids. In DNA form, the CDR3 reads TGTGCCAGCAGCGCAACTAGCGGGAGGGACACCGGGGAGCTGTTTTTT. Translation gives CASSATSGRDTGELFF.

This chain links TRBV29-1 with TRBJ1-1; 10 nucleotides agree with TRBD1. V was pared by 7 bases and J by 0 bases, with 5 bases of the junction left unmatched. The CDR3 is made up of 14 amino acids. CDR1 is SQVTM and CDR2 is ANQGSEA in the germline V gene. In nucleotides, the CDR3 is TGCAGCGCTTTGACAGGGGGCTTGAACACTGAAGCTTTCTTT. It codes for CSALTGGLNTEAFF. The full variable domain, rest sourced from reference TRBV29-1 and TRBJ1-1, is SAVISQKPSRDICQRGTSLTIQCQVDSQVTMMFWYRQQPGQSLTLIATANQGSEATYESGFVIDKFPISRPNLTFSTLTVSNMSPEDSSIYLCSALTGGLNTEAFFGQGTRLTVV.

The chain links TRBV18 to TRBJ1-1, with 9 bases lining up with TRBD1. The germline V gene has CDR1 KGHSH and CDR2 LQKENI. The CDR3 is made up of 15 amino acids. Germline trimming cut 3 bases from V and 7 bases from J; bases unmatched to any gene: 9. The CDR3 protein is CASSPGDRGDGEAFF. Written as DNA, the CDR3 is TGTGCCAGCTCACCCGGCGACAGGGGGGATGGTGAAGCTTTCTTT.

The DNA of the CDR3 is TGTGCCAGCAGAGGGAGCGGGAGGGCCGGGGAGCTGTTTTTT. Protein sequence: CASRGSGRAGELFF. The chain is built from TRBV28 and TRBJ2-2; the match to TRBD2 covers 10 bases. CDR1 MDHEN and CDR2 SYDVKM come from the germline V gene. V was pared by 6 bases and J by 6 bases, with 4 bases of the junction left unmatched. The CDR3 consists of 14 residues.

V and J are TRBV12-3 or TRBV12-4 and TRBJ2-5; 9 positions agree with TRBD1. CDR3 size: 13 residues. J lost 5 bases, V lost 6 bases, and 4 bases had no gene match. The CDR3 spells CASRGTGRETQYF. CDR3 in DNA: TGTGCCAGCAGGGGGACAGGGAGGGAGACCCAGTACTTC.

This clone has only one observation. The rearrangement joins TRBV29-1 to TRBJ2-2; 8 bases map to TRBD1. Germline V lookup: CDR1 SQVTM, CDR2 ANQGSEA. Trimming at V came to 6 bases and at J to 6 bases, leaving 15 bases not matched to a gene. The CDR3 covers 16 residues. The CDR3 coding sequence is TGCAGCGTCGGAGAAACAGGGGGTCTTTATGCCGGGGAGCTGTTTTTT. This sequence encodes CSVGETGGLYAGELFF.

The V gene is TRBV5-1, the J gene TRBJ2-5; 10 nucleotides line up with TRBD2. Trimming cost V 0 bases and J 5 bases; bases outside gene matches: 7. This CDR3 spans 16 amino acids. Germline CDR1 is SGHRS and CDR2 is YFSETQ. The CDR3 nucleotides are TGCGCCAGCAGCTTGGGTCCAGCGGGAGGGATGGAGACCCAGTACTTC. This gives the protein CASSLGPAGGMETQYF.

The V call is TRBV2, the J call TRBJ2-1, with D maybe TRBD2 (5 bases). This CDR3 comprises 14 residues. V was shortened by 4 bases and J by 9 bases, with 16 bases between the two germline ends. The germline V gene has CDR1 SNHLY and CDR2 FYNNEI. The CDR3: CASSGGQWVGEQFF. CDR3 DNA sequence: TGTGCCAGCAGTGGCGGGCAGTGGGTGGGTGAGCAGTTCTTC.

The rearrangement uses TRBV6-2 or TRBV6-3 and TRBJ2-2; perhaps TRBD1 as D (6 bases). CDR1 and CDR2 (germline): MNHEY, SVGEGT. V lost 4 bases, J lost 1 base, and 10 bases lay in between. This CDR3 comprises 15 residues. CDR3 region: CASSSNRVNTGELFF. CDR3 coding DNA: TGTGCCAGCAGTTCCAACAGGGTGAACACCGGGGAGCTGTTTTTT.

The CDR3, as DNA: TGTGCCAGCAGTTACTCCTATTTTCCCAATGGTGATACGCAGTATTTT. It is translated as CASSYSYFPNGDTQYF. The chain combines TRBV6-5 with TRBJ2-3; D call uncertain. Germline CDR1 reads MNHEY; CDR2 reads SVGAGI. V was trimmed by 0 bases and J by 6 bases, leaving 16 bases between them. The CDR3 runs 16 residues.

J is TRBJ1-6 and V is TRBV28; a weak D match, TRBD1 (6 bases). The CDR3 is made up of 15 amino acids. V lost 8 bases and J 7 bases, leaving 18 bases between the germline ends. In germline, CDR1 is MDHEN, CDR2 SYDVKM. The CDR3 DNA reads as TGTGCCAGCCGGTTCGAGACAGGAAGAAATTCACCCCTCCACTTT. Translated, it gives CASRFETGRNSPLHF.

V and J are TRBV7-2 and TRBJ2-5; the D gene is possibly TRBD1 (6 bases). CDR1 and CDR2 from the germline V gene are SGHTA and FQGNSA. Trimming stripped 3 bases from V and 3 bases from J, with 11 bases between. The CDR3 extends over 14 amino acids. CDR3 coding DNA: TGTGCCAGCAGCTTCGGGACACCCAAAGAGACCCAGTACTTC. Protein product: CASSFGTPKETQYF.

The chain carries TRBV14 and TRBJ2-5; a weak D match, TRBD1 (5 bases). CDR3 size: 15 residues. Per germline, CDR1 SGHDN and CDR2 FVKESK. Between the trimmed V and J ends, which lost 4 bases and 4 bases, there was a span of 16 bases. The CDR3 DNA is TGTGCCAGCAGCCCTTATGGAAAGGGGCCAGAGACCCAGTACTTC. This sequence encodes CASSPYGKGPETQYF.

The J gene is TRBJ2-2, the V gene TRBV9; D remains unclear. The CDR3 sequence is 13 residues long. V gave up 4 bases and J gave up 8 bases, with 12 bases separating them. Germline V gives CDR1 SGDLS, CDR2 YYNGEE. In nucleotides, the CDR3 is TGTGCCAGCAGCCCTCAAACGAGGGGGGAGCTGTTTTTT. Translation: CASSPQTRGELFF.

This chain connects TRBV5-4 to TRBJ2-7; weak D call: TRBD1 (6 bases). Germline V lookup: CDR1 SGHNT, CDR2 YYREEE (reference sequence). With 0 bases removed from V and 1 base from J, the gap between germline ends came to 20 bases. The CDR3 has 18 residues. CDR3 loop: CASSLVVSPRDISYEQYF. As DNA, the CDR3 is TGTGCCAGCAGCTTGGTAGTCTCTCCCCGGGACATTTCCTACGAGCAGTACTTC.

The rearrangement uses TRBV10-3 and TRBJ2-7; weak D call: TRBD1 (6 bases). Germline-derived CDR1 and CDR2 are ENHRY and SYGVKD. Deletions cut 4 bases from V and 6 bases from J, with 13 bases between. This CDR3 region has 13 residues. CDR3 nucleotides: TGTGCCATCAGTGTCTCGACAGGCACCGAGCAGTACTTC. Translation: CAISVSTGTEQYF.

This chain uses TRBV28 with TRBJ2-5; 12 bases fit TRBD2. Looked up from germline, CDR1 is MDHEN and CDR2 is SYDVKM. Trimming removed 1 base from V and 5 bases from J; junction bases left unmatched: 11. The CDR3 has 18 amino acids. The CDR3 spells CASSLFALLAGGRETQYF. The CDR3 region has the DNA TGTGCCAGCAGTTTATTCGCGCTACTAGCGGGAGGAAGGGAGACCCAGTACTTC.